This TCR beta chain was recovered during a study of technical replicates of blood from a handful of donors. Profiling relied on immunoSEQ multiplex PCR, and the TCRdb table lists in-frame clones only, not all of them. The table shows about 67,000 clones, with about 98% occurring only once. V lost 0 bases and J lost 6; bases outside the gene matches: 6. The CDR3 is 16 residues long. Germline loops: CDR1 LGHNA, CDR2 YNFKEQ. The sequence was obtained from a human donor in good health. Sequencing input: T cells isolated from PBMCs. The chain carries TRBV4-2 and TRBJ2-4; the match to TRBD2 covers 9 bases. The CDR3 reads CASSQDVAGGRNIQYF. The CDR3 region has the DNA TGTGCCAGCAGCCAAGATGTTGCGGGGGGGCGAAACATTCAGTACTTC.